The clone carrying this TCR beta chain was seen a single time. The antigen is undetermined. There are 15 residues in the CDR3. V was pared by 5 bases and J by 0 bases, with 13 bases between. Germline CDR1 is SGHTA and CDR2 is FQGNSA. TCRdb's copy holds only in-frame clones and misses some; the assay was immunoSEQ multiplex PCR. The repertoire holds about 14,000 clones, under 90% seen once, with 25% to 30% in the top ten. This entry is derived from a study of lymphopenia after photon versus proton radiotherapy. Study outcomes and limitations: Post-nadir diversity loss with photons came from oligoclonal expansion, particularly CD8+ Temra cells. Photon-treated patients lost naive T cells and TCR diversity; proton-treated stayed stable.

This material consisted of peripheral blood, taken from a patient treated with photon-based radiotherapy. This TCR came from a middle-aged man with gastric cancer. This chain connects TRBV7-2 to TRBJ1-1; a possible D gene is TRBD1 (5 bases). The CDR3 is CASSTGGVLNTEAFF. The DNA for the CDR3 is TGTGCCAGCAGCACGGGGGGGGTTTTGAACACTGAAGCTTTCTTT.